The 30 T cell receptor beta chains below come from one sample, sequenced in a study of shared clonotypes between healthy human individuals. Data came from immunoSEQ multiplex PCR; TCRdb stores just in-frame clones and leaves some out. Among roughly 2 million clones listed, 90% to 95% were seen once. The sequencing sample was made of naive CD4+ T cells sorted from blood. Documented subset: CD45RA+ positively selected. These receptors all stem from a man aged 18-30 years in good health.

The chain couples TRBV6-1 to TRBJ1-4, with no clear D. The V gene's germline CDR1 is MNHNS and CDR2 SASEGT. Trimming cost V 2 bases and J 4 bases, with 11 bases left between them. The CDR3 spans 15 residues. As DNA, the CDR3 is TGTGCCAGCAGTGAATTTCCGGCCCTTAATGAAAAACTGTTTTTT. Translated: CASSEFPALNEKLFF.

The chain couples TRBV18 to TRBJ2-5; TRBD1 is a possible D gene (5 bases). Trimming removed 4 bases from V and 2 bases from J, with 8 bases in between. The CDR3 runs to 13 residues. Germline CDR1 reads KGHSH; CDR2 reads LQKENI. The CDR3 nucleotides are TGTGCCAGCTCACGGGCAGGGCAAGAGACCCAGTACTTC. The encoded protein is CASSRAGQETQYF.

The gene calls are TRBV5-1 and TRBJ1-2, with TRBD1 as a possible D gene (5 bases). CDR1 SGHRS and CDR2 YFSETQ come from the germline V gene. There are 14 residues in the CDR3. V dropped 0 bases and J dropped 7 bases, with 13 bases sitting between them. The CDR3 here is CASSLAAGKSGYTF. The DNA of the CDR3 is TGCGCCAGCAGCTTGGCCGCAGGGAAGTCTGGCTACACCTTC.

V is TRBV18 and J is TRBJ1-1, with D hard to call. The germline CDR1 and CDR2 sequences are KGHSH and LQKENI. This CDR3 is 12 amino acids long. Trimming removed 4 bases at V and 1 base at J, with 4 bases between. CDR3 protein: CASSLPNTEAFF. The CDR3, as DNA: TGTGCCAGCTCACTCCCGAACACTGAAGCTTTCTTT.

The rearrangement links TRBV7-2 to TRBJ2-5, with 8 bases fitting TRBD2. Trimming cost V 3 bases and J 9 bases; bases outside gene matches: 3. Per germline, CDR1 SGHTA and CDR2 FQGNSA. The CDR3 loop spans 12 amino acids. The chain's CDR3 is CASSLGLVPQYF. In nucleotides, the CDR3 is TGTGCCAGCAGCTTGGGACTAGTTCCCCAGTACTTC.

The rearrangement links TRBV18 to TRBJ2-7; D may be TRBD2 (5 bases). The CDR3 spans 12 residues. The V gene lost 0 bases and the J gene lost 6 bases, with 6 bases spanning the gap. In germline, CDR1 is KGHSH, CDR2 LQKENI. Here the CDR3 DNA reads TGTGCCAGCTCACCACCGCGGGTCGAGCAGTACTTC. Its translation is CASSPPRVEQYF.

The gene calls are TRBV7-2 and TRBJ1-5; D is possibly TRBD1 (6 bases). With 2 bases removed from V and 3 bases from J, the gap between germline ends came to 8 bases. This CDR3 is 14 amino acids long. Germline V lookup: CDR1 SGHTA, CDR2 FQGNSA. CDR3 loop: CASSLRGHNQPQHF. Written as DNA, the CDR3 is TGTGCCAGCAGCTTAAGGGGACACAATCAGCCCCAGCATTTT.

The rearrangement uses TRBV28 and TRBJ1-2; D is undetermined. The ends were cut back, 4 bases at V and 6 bases at J, with 18 bases in the middle. The CDR3 spans 15 residues. CDR1 is MDHEN, CDR2 SYDVKM, per germline. The CDR3 sequence: CASSSLGLFWDGYTF. The CDR3 coding sequence is TGTGCCAGCAGTTCCTTAGGACTTTTTTGGGATGGCTACACCTTC.

Here the CDR3 reads CASRQGLGSNQPQHF. The CDR3 DNA reads as TGTGCCAGCAGGCAGGGTCTGGGAAGCAATCAGCCCCAGCATTTT. The chain has TRBV27 and TRBJ1-5, with D possibly matching TRBD1 (5 bases). CDR1 is MNHEY and CDR2 is SMNVEV in the germline V gene (reference sequence). The V gene lost 6 bases and the J gene lost 1 base, with 13 bases spanning the gap. The CDR3 loop spans 15 amino acids.

The chain combines TRBV30 with TRBJ1-5, with D hard to call. Germline V gene sequence: CDR1 GTSNPN, CDR2 SVGIG (reference sequence). V shed 0 bases and J shed 9 bases, with 9 bases lying between them. The CDR3 extends over 12 amino acids. The CDR3 spells CAWSVRQAPQHF. CDR3 sequence (DNA): TGTGCCTGGAGTGTACGTCAGGCGCCCCAGCATTTT.

This chain joins TRBV28 and TRBJ2-7; 8 bases line up with TRBD1. V lost 3 bases to trimming and J lost 0 bases; unmatched junction nucleotides: 7. This CDR3 region has 16 residues. Germline V lookup: CDR1 MDHEN, CDR2 SYDVKM. The CDR3 here is CASSLAGTGPSYEQYF. The CDR3 DNA reads as TGTGCCAGCAGTTTGGCCGGGACAGGTCCCTCCTACGAGCAGTACTTC.

The J gene is TRBJ2-2, the V gene TRBV7-2; 10 bases align to TRBD2. J gave up 5 bases and V 2 bases, and 2 bases lay outside the gene matches. Germline V CDR1 and CDR2: SGHTA, FQGNSA. The CDR3 sequence is 15 residues long. In DNA form, the CDR3 reads TGTGCCAGCAGCTTAAAAGCGGGAGGGACCGGGGAGCTGTTTTTT. Residues: CASSLKAGGTGELFF.

V gene TRBV27 combines with J gene TRBJ2-7; D may be TRBD1 or TRBD2 (5 bases each). The V gene lost 11 bases and the J gene lost 3 bases, with 26 bases spanning the gap. CDR1 and CDR2 from the germline V gene are MNHEY and SMNVEV (reference sequence). This CDR3 has 16 amino acids. In DNA, the CDR3 is TGTGCCTCCCACCCGGGGCCCGAGATAGGGAACTACGAGCAGTACTTC. As protein: CASHPGPEIGNYEQYF.

The genes are TRBV10-3 and TRBJ2-2; possibly TRBD2 for D (6 bases). Trimming removed 4 bases at V and 4 bases at J, with 10 bases between. The CDR3 extends over 14 amino acids. CDR1 is ENHRY, CDR2 SYGVKD, per germline. The CDR3 region is CAISGGTATGELFF. The CDR3 bases are TGTGCCATCAGTGGCGGGACTGCCACCGGGGAGCTGTTTTTT.

This clone was seen a single time. The gene calls are TRBV6-1 and TRBJ1-3, with D uncertain. The CDR3 totals 15 residues. The germline V gene has CDR1 MNHNS and CDR2 SASEGT. The ends were cut back, 9 bases at V and 0 bases at J, with 15 bases in the middle. The CDR3 region has the DNA TGTGCCAGTCAAGGCAAGATCCACTCTGGAAACACCATATATTTT. It translates to CASQGKIHSGNTIYF.

Comment on this clone: Germline and junction disagree at one end, which may indicate a read error. The chain recombines TRBV7-6 with TRBJ2-2; D is undetermined. The CDR3 totals 12 residues. From germline, CDR1 is SGHVS and CDR2 FNYEAQ. The CDR3: CASSRNAGELFF. In nucleotides, the CDR3 is TGTGCCAGCAGCAGGAACGCCGGGGAGCTGTTTTTT.

This chain joins TRBV5-4 and TRBJ1-2; D ambiguous. The length of the CDR3 is 15 residues. From germline, CDR1 is SGHNT and CDR2 YYREEE (reference sequence). Trimming removed 0 bases at V and 6 bases at J, with 15 bases between. CDR3 protein: CASSLVADQLNGYTF. CDR3 nucleotide sequence: TGTGCCAGCAGCTTGGTCGCAGACCAGCTTAATGGCTACACCTTC.

The chain combines TRBV7-9 with TRBJ2-7; D may be TRBD2 (5 bases). V was pared by 4 bases and J by 0 bases, with 7 bases between. Germline values: CDR1 SEHNR, CDR2 FQNEAQ (reference sequence). This CDR3 spans 13 amino acids. The chain's CDR3 is CASSSGYSYEQYF. In nucleotides, the CDR3 is TGTGCCAGCAGCTCGGGGTACTCCTACGAGCAGTACTTC.

The chain recombines TRBV27 with TRBJ1-5; D is perhaps TRBD1 (6 bases). The CDR3 sequence is 15 residues long. The germline CDR1 and CDR2 sequences are MNHEY and SMNVEV (reference sequence). V lost 5 bases and J 6 bases, leaving 17 bases between the germline ends. This CDR3 is CASSLDRVSAQPQHF. CDR3 nucleotide sequence: TGTGCCAGCAGTCTGGACAGAGTATCCGCTCAGCCCCAGCATTTT.

The chain is built from TRBV5-1 and TRBJ2-7; TRBD2 agrees at 8 bases. Looked up from germline, CDR1 is SGHRS and CDR2 is YFSETQ. Trimming cost V 4 bases and J 6 bases; bases outside gene matches: 15. The CDR3 contains 16 residues. In DNA, the CDR3 is TGCGCCAGCAGCCCCTCAAGCGGGAGCCTCTCTATCGAGCAGTACTTC. Translation gives CASSPSSGSLSIEQYF.

The chain uses TRBV30 and TRBJ2-7; possibly TRBD2 for D (5 bases). The CDR3 extends over 13 amino acids. The germline gives CDR1 GTSNPN, CDR2 SVGIG (reference sequence). Trimming took off 2 bases at V and 2 bases at J, with 10 bases between the two ends. The CDR3 nucleotides are TGTGCCTGGAGTCCCGGGGTCACCTACGAGCAGTACTTC. It specifies CAWSPGVTYEQYF.

The J gene is TRBJ1-3, the V gene TRBV6-5; the D gene is possibly TRBD1 (6 bases). Trimming removed 5 bases from V and 1 base from J, with 9 bases in between. Germline CDR1 MNHEY, CDR2 SVGAGI. CDR3 length: 14 amino acids. The DNA for the CDR3 is TGTGCCAGCAGTGGGGGGCTGTCTGGAAACACCATATATTTT. It is translated as CASSGGLSGNTIYF.

This chain links TRBV7-2 with TRBJ1-1; 8 nucleotides line up with TRBD1. The V gene end was trimmed by 5 bases and the J gene end by 8 bases; junction bases not matched to a gene: 7. CDR1 is SGHTA and CDR2 is FQGNSA in the germline V gene. The CDR3 spans 13 residues. CDR3: CASSRTRDREAFF. As DNA, the CDR3 is TGTGCCAGCAGCCGAACGAGGGACAGGGAAGCTTTCTTT.

For this clone: Other DNA sequences in this specimen translate into the identical CDR3. The J gene is TRBJ2-5, the V gene TRBV10-3; D not certain. The CDR3 spans 13 residues. Trimming left V 4 bases short and J 5 bases short, with 11 bases between. CDR1 ENHRY and CDR2 SYGVKD come from the germline V gene. The CDR3 here is CAISASGVETQYF. DNA for the CDR3: TGTGCCATCAGTGCCTCTGGGGTTGAGACCCAGTACTTC.

The chain uses TRBV6-5 and TRBJ2-1; 8 bases agree with TRBD1. The CDR3 is 15 amino acids. CDR1 is MNHEY, CDR2 SVGAGI, per germline. The J segment lost 8 bases and the V segment lost 5 bases, leaving 11 bases of the junction unmatched. The CDR3 loop reads CASSVGQGGIYEQFF. CDR3 sequence (DNA): TGTGCCAGCAGTGTCGGACAGGGCGGAATCTATGAGCAGTTCTTC.

A word on this clone: Other DNA sequences in the sample encode the same CDR3. The rearrangement uses TRBV6-5 and TRBJ2-3; 7 bases line up with TRBD1. The J segment lost 4 bases and the V segment lost 5 bases, leaving 6 bases of the junction unmatched. Germline CDR1 reads MNHEY; CDR2 reads SVGAGI. The CDR3 loop spans 14 amino acids. CDR3 sequence reads: CASSRGRAADTQYF. The DNA for the CDR3 is TGTGCCAGCAGTAGGGGGCGTGCGGCAGATACGCAGTATTTT.

V and J are TRBV6-1 and TRBJ2-5; 7 bases are a match to TRBD1. The germline CDR1 and CDR2 sequences are MNHNS and SASEGT. This CDR3 is built from 14 residues. The J segment lost 4 bases and the V segment lost 2 bases, leaving 4 bases of the junction unmatched. The CDR3 loop reads CASSERQGRETQYF. For the CDR3, the DNA is TGTGCCAGCAGTGAACGACAGGGTCGAGAGACCCAGTACTTC.

The chain employs TRBV4-3 and TRBJ1-3; D is unresolved. The germline V gene encodes CDR1 LGHNA and CDR2 YSLEER. The CDR3 has 14 residues. Trimming stripped 5 bases from V and 8 bases from J, with 16 bases between. The CDR3 reads CASSKEAVAHTIYF. CDR3 DNA sequence: TGCGCCAGCAGCAAGGAAGCGGTTGCTCACACCATATATTTT.

The chain is built from TRBV4-3 and TRBJ1-2, with D hard to call. Germline V lookup: CDR1 LGHNA, CDR2 YSLEER. The CDR3 runs to 16 residues. The V and J ends lost 4 bases and 2 bases respectively, with 17 bases between them. The DNA of the CDR3 is TGCGCCAGCAGCCCTGATCGGGTCTTCCCGAACTATGGCTACACCTTC. The encoded protein is CASSPDRVFPNYGYTF.

CDR3 residues: CASSPATGEVETEAFF. The CDR3 region has the DNA TGTGCCAGCAGCCCAGCAACAGGGGAGGTGGAAACTGAAGCTTTCTTT. The V and J genes are TRBV9 and TRBJ1-1; 7 nucleotides match TRBD1. The CDR3 has 16 residues. V was pared by 4 bases and J by 5 bases, with 14 bases of the junction left unmatched. CDR1 SGDLS and CDR2 YYNGEE come from the germline V gene.